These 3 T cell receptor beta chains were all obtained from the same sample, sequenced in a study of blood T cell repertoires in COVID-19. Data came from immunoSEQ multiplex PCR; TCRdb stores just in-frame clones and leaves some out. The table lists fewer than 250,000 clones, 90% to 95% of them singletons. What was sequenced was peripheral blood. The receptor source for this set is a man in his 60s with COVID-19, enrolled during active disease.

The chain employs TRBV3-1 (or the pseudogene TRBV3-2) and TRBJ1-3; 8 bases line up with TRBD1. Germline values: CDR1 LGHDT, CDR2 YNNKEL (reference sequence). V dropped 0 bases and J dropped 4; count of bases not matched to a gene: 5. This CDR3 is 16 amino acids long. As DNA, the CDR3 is TGTGCCAGCAGCCAAGAAGGACAGGGATACGGAAACACCATATATTTT. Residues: CASSQEGQGYGNTIYF.

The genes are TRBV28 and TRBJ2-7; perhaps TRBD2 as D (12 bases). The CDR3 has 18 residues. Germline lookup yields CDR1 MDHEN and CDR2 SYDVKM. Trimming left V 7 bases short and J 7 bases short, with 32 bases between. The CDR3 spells CASTPRTSGTGGFWEQYF. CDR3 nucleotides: TGTGCCAGCACCCCCCGGACTAGCGGGACAGGGGGGTTTTGGGAGCAGTACTTC.

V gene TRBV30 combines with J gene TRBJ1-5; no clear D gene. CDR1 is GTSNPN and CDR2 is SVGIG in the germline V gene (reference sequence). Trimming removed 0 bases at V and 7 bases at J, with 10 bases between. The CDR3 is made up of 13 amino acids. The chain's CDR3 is CAWSVSSEQPQHF. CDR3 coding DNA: TGTGCCTGGAGTGTATCTTCGGAGCAGCCCCAGCATTTT.